Listed here are 10 T cell receptor beta chains from one sample, sequenced in a study of follicular helper T cells after annual influenza vaccination. Method: immunoSEQ multiplex PCR; TCRdb's copy keeps in-frame clones and lacks some. The table records several thousand clones, roughly 80% of them present only once. Documented time point: 2014-2015 season, 7 days after vaccination. Sequencing was performed on CXCR5+ CD38- circulating T follicular helper cells from blood, taken 7 days after influenza vaccination. Specified subset: circulating Tfh, non-naive CD4+CXCR5+PD-1+ (ICOS+CD38+ or ICOS-CD38-). The receptors originated from an adult who received the influenza vaccine.

The genes are TRBV28 and TRBJ2-5; 8 nucleotides align to TRBD1. Germline values: CDR1 MDHEN, CDR2 SYDVKM. This CDR3 is built from 15 residues. Trimming took 6 bases from V and 5 from J; bases not matched to a gene: 11. The CDR3 nucleotides read TGTGCCAGCAGGGGGAGACAGGGGAATCTGGAGACCCAGTACTTC. Translated, it gives CASRGRQGNLETQYF.

The J gene is TRBJ1-5, the V gene TRBV7-8, with 8 bases that match TRBD1. The CDR3 totals 15 residues. Germline V CDR1 and CDR2: SGHVS, FQNEAQ. V gave up 0 bases and J gave up 3 bases; unmatched junction bases: 1. CDR3 in amino acids: CASSLARGLNQPQHF. CDR3 bases: TGTGCCAGCAGCTTAGCCAGGGGGCTCAATCAGCCCCAGCATTTT.

This clone was picked up one time. The rearrangement joins TRBV2 to TRBJ2-3; D remains ambiguous. Trimming cost V 4 bases and J 6 bases, with 8 bases left between them. This CDR3 comprises 12 residues. The germline CDR1 and CDR2 sequences are SNHLY and FYNNEI. The CDR3 reads CASSGAPDTQYF. The CDR3 DNA is TGTGCCAGCAGTGGGGCTCCTGATACGCAGTATTTT.

This clone has just one count. The chain combines TRBV7-8 with TRBJ1-5, with a weak D call TRBD1 (5 bases). The CDR3 runs to 14 residues. The germline V gene encodes CDR1 SGHVS and CDR2 FQNEAQ. V lost 1 base, J lost 5 bases, and 9 bases lay in between. CDR3 region: CASSLDGGYQPQHF. In DNA, the CDR3 is TGTGCCAGCAGCTTAGATGGGGGGTATCAGCCCCAGCATTTT.

The chain has TRBV18 and TRBJ1-3; 7 bases align to TRBD1. V lost 6 bases, J lost 4 bases, and 3 bases stayed unmatched. The CDR3 has 13 amino acids. The germline V gene has CDR1 KGHSH and CDR2 LQKENI. The CDR3 DNA is TGTGCCAGCTCGACAGGGCTCGGAAACACCATATATTTT. Translation gives CASSTGLGNTIYF.

This clone was seen only once. The chain has TRBV6-5 and TRBJ1-2; D is uncertain. This CDR3 has 12 residues. Germline CDR1 is MNHEY and CDR2 is SVGAGI. V shed 4 bases and J shed 5 bases, with 8 bases lying between them. The CDR3 DNA is TGTGCCAGCAGTTTTAGCCGATATGGCTACACCTTC. Its translation: CASSFSRYGYTF.

The V call is TRBV4-1, the J call TRBJ2-1, with a possible D match to TRBD2 (6 bases). There are 13 residues in the CDR3. Trimming pared 6 bases from V and 5 bases from J, leaving 11 bases between. Per the germline V gene, CDR1 is MGHRA and CDR2 is YSYEKL. The CDR3 loop reads CASSGGLNNEQFF. DNA of the CDR3: TGCGCCAGCAGTGGCGGACTAAACAATGAGCAGTTCTTC.

The V call is TRBV10-1, the J call TRBJ2-2; D unclear. There are 14 residues in the CDR3. Germline-derived CDR1 and CDR2 are WNHNN and SYGVQD (reference sequence). V was cut by 3 bases and J by 6 bases, with 11 bases left in between. CDR3 residues: CASSDNYLPGELFF. The CDR3 DNA is TGCGCCAGCAGTGATAACTACCTCCCCGGGGAGCTGTTTTTT.

This chain joins TRBV18 and TRBJ2-1; 7 nucleotides match TRBD1. V lost 3 bases and J lost 1; bases outside the gene matches: 3. Germline V lookup: CDR1 KGHSH, CDR2 LQKENI. The CDR3 has 15 residues. This chain's CDR3 is CASSPYRGSYNEQFF. The CDR3 nucleotides are TGTGCCAGCTCACCCTACAGGGGTTCCTACAATGAGCAGTTCTTC.

The V call is TRBV4-3, the J call TRBJ1-1; D unresolved. This CDR3 region has 14 residues. V was clipped by 0 bases and J by 1 base, with 6 bases between them. CDR1 and CDR2 (germline): LGHNA, YSLEER. CDR3 sequence (DNA): TGCGCCAGCAGCCAAGAAGCGGGGAACACTGAAGCTTTCTTT. This encodes CASSQEAGNTEAFF.